The 8 T cell receptor beta chains reported below all come from one sample, sequenced in a study of CD8+ T cells in alopecia areata. Treatment noted: oral pan-JAK inhibitor, 5-10 mg twice daily. RNA, once extracted, was reverse transcribed into cDNA for use as the sequencing template. The table came from immunoSEQ multiplex PCR; TCRdb's copy has only in-frame clones and leaves some out. In the table there are some 130,000 clones, around half of which are singletons. The sample in question was CD8+ T cells sorted from blood, obtained at week 4, from a patient treated with tofacitinib. The receptors were sampled from a human donor with alopecia areata.

V usage is TRBV4-1 and J usage is TRBJ2-5, with TRBD1 as a possible D gene (6 bases). Germline CDR1 is MGHRA and CDR2 is YSYEKL. With 0 bases removed from V and 4 bases from J, the gap between germline ends came to 15 bases. The CDR3 has 16 residues. This chain's CDR3 is CASSQDLRTGRETQYF. The DNA for the CDR3 is TGCGCCAGCAGCCAAGATCTACGAACAGGGAGAGAGACCCAGTACTTC.

The chain couples TRBV27 to TRBJ2-3, with 7 bases fitting TRBD1. CDR1 and CDR2 from the germline V gene are MNHEY and SMNVEV (reference sequence). The junction had 5 bases not matched to a gene; V was cut back by 4 bases and J by 1 base. The CDR3 is made up of 15 amino acids. The CDR3 nucleotides read TGTGCCAGCAGTTGGGACAGCAAAGGCACAGATACGCAGTATTTT. Its translation is CASSWDSKGTDTQYF.

V usage is TRBV10-2 and J usage is TRBJ2-5; D is undetermined. V was shortened by 3 bases and J by 5 bases, with 10 bases between the two germline ends. The CDR3 covers 13 residues. The germline CDR1 and CDR2 sequences are WSHSY and SAAADI. CDR3 protein: CASSDGSPETQYF. The CDR3 DNA reads as TGCGCCAGCAGTGATGGGTCACCTGAGACCCAGTACTTC.

This clone has only one observation. This chain connects TRBV7-3 to TRBJ1-1, with D possibly being TRBD1 (5 bases). CDR1 and CDR2 from the germline V gene are SGHTA and FQGTGA. The germline V and J ends were trimmed by 5 bases and 3 bases, with 10 bases remaining between them. This CDR3 has 13 residues. This CDR3 is CASSLLGDTEAFF. The CDR3 nucleotides are TGTGCCAGCAGCCTACTGGGGGACACTGAAGCTTTCTTT.

This clone was counted only a few times. CDR3 amino acids: CASSYRGPGYGYTF. In DNA form, the CDR3 reads TGTGCCAGCAGTTACAGGGGGCCTGGCTATGGCTACACCTTC. The V and J genes are TRBV6-5 and TRBJ1-2, with TRBD1 identical over 7 bases. Per the germline V gene, CDR1 is MNHEY and CDR2 is SVGAGI. The CDR3 has 14 amino acids. V trimming: 2 bases; J trimming: 4 bases; junction bases outside the gene matches: 4.

This chain joins TRBV12-5 and TRBJ1-1, with D unresolved. The CDR3 has 14 amino acids. The germline V gene has CDR1 LGHNT and CDR2 FRNRAP. Trimming cost V 5 bases and J 6 bases, with 16 bases left between them. CDR3: CASGKNTRVSEAFF. The CDR3 DNA sequence: TGTGCTAGTGGTAAGAACACTAGGGTTTCTGAAGCTTTCTTT.

This chain links TRBV7-6 with TRBJ1-6; 7 bases align to TRBD1. Germline loops: CDR1 SGHVS, CDR2 FNYEAQ. This CDR3 is 15 amino acids long. The V gene end was trimmed by 1 base and the J gene end by 8 bases; junction bases not matched to a gene: 5. This chain's CDR3 is CASSLDDRADSPLHF. CDR3 coding DNA: TGTGCCAGCAGCTTAGACGACAGGGCAGATTCACCCCTCCACTTT.

Here the CDR3 reads CSTRRDRGLSNYGYTF. CDR3 nucleotide sequence: TGTTCCACCCGGAGGGACAGGGGGCTATCCAACTATGGCTACACCTTC. The chain joins TRBV30 to TRBJ1-2, with 12 bases identical to TRBD1. The CDR3 runs to 16 residues. Germline V lookup: CDR1 GTSNPN, CDR2 SVGIG (reference sequence).